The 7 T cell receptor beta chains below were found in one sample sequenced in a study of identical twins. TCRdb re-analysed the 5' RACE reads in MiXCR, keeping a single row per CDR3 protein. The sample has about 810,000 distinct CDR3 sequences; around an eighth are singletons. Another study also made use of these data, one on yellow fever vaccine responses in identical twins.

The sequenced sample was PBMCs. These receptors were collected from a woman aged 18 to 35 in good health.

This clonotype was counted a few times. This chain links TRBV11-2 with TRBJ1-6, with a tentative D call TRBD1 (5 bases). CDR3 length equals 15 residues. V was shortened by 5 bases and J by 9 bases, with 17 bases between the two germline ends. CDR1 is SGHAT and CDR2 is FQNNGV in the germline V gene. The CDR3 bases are TGTGCCAGCAGCCTAGCAGGACACTCGGGTTCACCCCTCCACTTT. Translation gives CASSLAGHSGSPLHF.

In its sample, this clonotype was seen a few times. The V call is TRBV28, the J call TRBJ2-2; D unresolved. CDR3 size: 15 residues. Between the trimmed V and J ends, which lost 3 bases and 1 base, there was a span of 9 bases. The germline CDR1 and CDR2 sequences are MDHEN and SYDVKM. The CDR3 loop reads CASSFEDRNTGELFF. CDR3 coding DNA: TGTGCCAGCAGTTTCGAGGACCGGAACACCGGGGAGCTGTTTTTT.

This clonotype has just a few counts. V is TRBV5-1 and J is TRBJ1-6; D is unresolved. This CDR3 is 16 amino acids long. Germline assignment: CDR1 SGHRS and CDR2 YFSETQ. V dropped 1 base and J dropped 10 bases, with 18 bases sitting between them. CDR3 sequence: CASSLLPGSDLSPLHF. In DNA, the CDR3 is TGCGCCAGCAGCTTGTTGCCGGGCTCCGATCTCTCACCCCTCCACTTT.

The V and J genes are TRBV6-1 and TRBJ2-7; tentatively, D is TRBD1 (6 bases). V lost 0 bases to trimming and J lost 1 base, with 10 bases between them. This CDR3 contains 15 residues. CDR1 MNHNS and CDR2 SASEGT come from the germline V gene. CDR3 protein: CASSEAPGVSYEQYV. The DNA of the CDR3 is TGTGCCAGCAGTGAAGCCCCAGGGGTTTCCTACGAGCAGTACGTC.

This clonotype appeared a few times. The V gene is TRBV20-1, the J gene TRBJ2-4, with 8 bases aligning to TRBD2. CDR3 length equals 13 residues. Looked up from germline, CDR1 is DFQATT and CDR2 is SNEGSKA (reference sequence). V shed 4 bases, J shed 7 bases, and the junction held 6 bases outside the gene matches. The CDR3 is CSATGLAGNIQYF. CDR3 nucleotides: TGCAGTGCTACCGGACTAGCTGGGAACATTCAGTACTTC.

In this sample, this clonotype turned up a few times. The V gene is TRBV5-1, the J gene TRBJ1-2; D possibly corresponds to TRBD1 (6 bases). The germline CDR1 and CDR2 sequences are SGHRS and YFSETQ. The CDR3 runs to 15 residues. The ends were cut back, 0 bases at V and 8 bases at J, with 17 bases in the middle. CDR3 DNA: TGCGCCAGCAGCTTGGTCGGCGGGGGCGGTTTCGGCTACACCTTC. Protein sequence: CASSLVGGGGFGYTF.

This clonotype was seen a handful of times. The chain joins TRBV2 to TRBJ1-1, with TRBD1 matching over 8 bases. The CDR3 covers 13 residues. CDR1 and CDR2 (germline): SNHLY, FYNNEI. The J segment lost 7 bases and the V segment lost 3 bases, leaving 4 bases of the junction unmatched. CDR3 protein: CASSETGVNEAFF. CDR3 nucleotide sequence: TGTGCCAGCAGTGAGACAGGGGTAAATGAAGCTTTCTTT.